The source of this T cell receptor beta chain is a study of CD8 T cells in Susac syndrome. The study, taken as a whole, reports: The study's TCR sequencing and HLA analysis drew on a certain number of individuals. That number was acknowledged as relatively small.

The control participants were healthy donors, and these controls were matched with respect to both age and sex. Negative magnetic isolation gave CD8+ and CD4+ cells; FACS enriched CD8+ TEMRA. RNA amounts of roughly 0.45 to 1 ug underwent reverse transcription with random hexamers. Across 54 Vbeta and 13 Jbeta, immunoSEQ multiplex PCR amplified TCR beta CDR3. TCRdb re-analysed the immunoSEQ multiplex PCR reads in MiXCR, keeping a single row per CDR3 protein. The table shows about 22,000 distinct CDR3 sequences, with approximately 93% occurring only once. Germline loops: CDR1 SQVTM, CDR2 ANQGSEA. This CDR3 region has 14 residues. The V end lost 4 bases, the J end lost 1 base, and 14 bases lay between the germline ends. A word on this clonotype: Its matching antigen is unknown.

Sample: CD8+ T cells from PBMCs. The gene calls are TRBV29-1 and TRBJ2-7; TRBD2 might be the D (5 bases). This sequence was found in a human donor in good health. CDR3 in DNA: TGCAGCGTTGTCTGGCGGGCCATTTCCTACGAGCAGTACTTC. Protein sequence: CSVVWRAISYEQYF.